What follows describes a single T cell receptor beta chain. Its antigen remains unidentified. The V gene's germline CDR1 is KGHSH and CDR2 LQKENI. This CDR3 has 16 amino acids. V lost 0 bases, J lost 4 bases, and 4 bases stayed unmatched. The data derive from a study of shared clonotypes between healthy human individuals. Study results and limitations: Rarefaction showed sorted-subset sequencing was incomplete despite large depth.

The assay was immunoSEQ multiplex PCR, and TCRdb's table has in-frame clones only and misses some. The profile shows some 1 million clones, about 77% of them singletons. This receptor was obtained from a man aged 18-30 years in good health. Sequencing was carried out using memory CD4+ T cells sorted from blood. The subset was: CD45RA-negative fraction. The rearrangement joins TRBV18 to TRBJ2-1; TRBD2 matches 9 bases. The CDR3 sequence is CASSPPVAGAYNEQFF. The CDR3, as DNA: TGTGCCAGCTCACCACCCGTAGCGGGGGCGTACAATGAGCAGTTCTTC.